This T cell receptor (beta chain) was retrieved from a study of blood T cell repertoires in COVID-19. Across the study: The origin of the acute and convalescent COVID-19 samples was the United States, Italy and Spain. In each case, the material was cDNA or gDNA derived from T cells, B-cell-depleted T cells, or PBMCs.

Germline CDR1 and CDR2: SGHTA and FQGTGA. Trimming removed 5 bases at V and 3 bases at J, with 14 bases between. CDR3 length: 14 amino acids. Per the study methods: Estimation of nucleated cell counts was performed using reference gene primer amplification. TCRdb's table, derived via immunoSEQ multiplex PCR, lists solely in-frame clones and lacks some. That table is the source of V, J and clone size, and D and trimming were worked out from the DNA. Counted here are about 310,000 clones, more than 70% occurring once; the ten biggest clones make up 6.5% to 9.5%. The chain combines TRBV7-3 with TRBJ2-7, with TRBD2 as a possible D gene (7 bases). The specimen was peripheral blood. The TCR comes from a woman in her forties or fifties who had recovered from COVID-19. CDR3 region: CASSPQGGGYEQYF. The CDR3 region has the DNA TGTGCCAGCAGCCCTCAAGGGGGGGGCTACGAGCAGTACTTC. Full variable domain (rest looked up from reference TRBV7-3 and TRBJ2-7): GAGVSQTPSNKVTEKGKYVELRCDPISGHTALYWYRQSLGQGPEFLIYFQGTGAADDSGLPNDRFFAVRPEGSVSTLKIQRTERGDSAVYLCASSPQGGGYEQYFGPGTRLTVT.